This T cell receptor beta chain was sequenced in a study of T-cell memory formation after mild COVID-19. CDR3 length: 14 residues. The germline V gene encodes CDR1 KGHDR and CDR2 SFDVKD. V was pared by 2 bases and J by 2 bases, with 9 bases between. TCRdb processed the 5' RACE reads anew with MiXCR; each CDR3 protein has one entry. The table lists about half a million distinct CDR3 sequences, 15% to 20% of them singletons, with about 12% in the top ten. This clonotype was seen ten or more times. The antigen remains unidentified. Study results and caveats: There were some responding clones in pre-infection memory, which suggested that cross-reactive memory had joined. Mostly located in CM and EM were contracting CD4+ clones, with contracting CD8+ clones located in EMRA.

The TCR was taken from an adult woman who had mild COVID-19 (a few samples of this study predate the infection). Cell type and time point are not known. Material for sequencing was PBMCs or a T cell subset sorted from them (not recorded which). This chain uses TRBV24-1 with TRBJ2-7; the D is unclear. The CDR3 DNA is TGTGCCACCAGTGATTCCGGAGCTGCCTACGAGCAGTACTTC. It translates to CATSDSGAAYEQYF.